The present T cell receptor (beta chain) was sequenced within a study of blood T cell repertoires in COVID-19. Turning to the study itself: T cells, B-cell-depleted T cells, or PBMCs supplied cDNA or gDNA.

As processed by the authors: Researchers report that nucleated cell counts were estimated from reference gene primer amplification. Libraries were prepared by immunoSEQ multiplex PCR; TCRdb keeps only in-frame clonotypes and omits some of them. That table is the source of V, J and clone size, and D and trimming were worked out from the DNA. The data hold more than 150,000 clones, with approximately 83% observed a single time. V was cut by 5 bases and J by 3 bases, with 11 bases left in between. This CDR3 has 13 residues. Germline CDR1 is SGHRS and CDR2 is YFSETQ. This TCR derives from a woman aged 55-75 years with acute or convalescent COVID-19. V usage is TRBV5-1 and J usage is TRBJ2-5; D possibly corresponds to TRBD2 (5 bases). The sequencing input was peripheral blood. The CDR3 here is CASRPTREETQYF. The CDR3 region has the DNA TGCGCCAGCAGGCCTACTAGGGAAGAGACCCAGTACTTC.